This paragraph reports one T cell receptor beta chain. This CDR3 has 16 amino acids. Trimming took 1 base from V and 6 from J; bases not matched to a gene: 4. CDR1 is MGHRA, CDR2 YSYEKL, per germline. This sample stems from a study of blood T cell repertoires in COVID-19. About the study: The United States, Italy and Spain were the sources of the acute and convalescent COVID-19 samples.

Repertoires were generated with immunoSEQ multiplex PCR, while TCRdb's copy carries only in-frame clones and drops some. Of 200,000 to 250,000 clones detected, 70% to 90% appear once; the ten largest clones hold about 0.93%. Specimen: peripheral blood. The chain uses TRBV4-1 and TRBJ2-1, with 12 bases matching TRBD1. This sequence originates from a middle-aged man with acute or convalescent COVID-19. CDR3: CASSQAGQGASNEQFF. In DNA form, the CDR3 reads TGCGCCAGCAGCCAAGCGGGACAGGGGGCGTCCAATGAGCAGTTCTTC.